In its sample, the clone carrying this T cell receptor beta chain was seen many times. Its specificity is unknown. This entry belongs to a study of response to subunit inactivated influenza vaccine. TCRdb re-called the RT-PCR reads through MiXCR, storing one row per CDR3 protein. The profile shows approximately 500,000 distinct CDR3 sequences, 14% of them singletons. Regarding the study as a whole: The authors offered the suggestion that each seasonal influenza vaccination recruits few new T cells.

Source: PBMCs from blood, taken roughly 13 days after vaccination. This TCR was recovered from a man aged 45-65 years who received an inactivated influenza vaccine.

The CDR3 loop is CASSQLTAGMNTGELFF. CDR3 DNA sequence: TGCGCCAGCAGCCAACTTACGGCGGGGATGAACACCGGGGAGCTGTTTTTT. The rearrangement joins TRBV4-3 to TRBJ2-2, with TRBD2 as a possible D gene (6 bases). V dropped 2 bases and J dropped 1 base, with 14 bases sitting between them. Germline V lookup: CDR1 LGHNA, CDR2 YSLEER. This CDR3 spans 17 amino acids.